Shown below are 18 T cell receptor beta chains from a single sample sequenced in a study of tumor-infiltrating lymphocytes in primary liver carcinoma listed by TCRdb under 2017. Total RNA and DNA were co-extracted from around 20-30 mg of bulk tissue with the AllPrep DNA/RNA mini kit, without cell sorting. The sample was run on an Illumina HiSeq 2500. A constant-region primer and ProtoScript II reverse transcriptase were used to reverse-transcribe TCRbeta-specific cDNA from roughly 500 ng total RNA. Construction of the TCRbeta libraries relied on three nested rounds of multiplex PCR, following a slightly modified ARM-PCR procedure. Multiplex TRBV1-TRBV30 forward primers and a Cbeta reverse primer were used in the first two PCR rounds, each of which was run for approximately 9 cycles. TCRdb reworked the public reads: Q25 trimming with fastp, MiXCR clone assembly, productive beta chains retained. Rows with a matching CDR3 protein are joined into one entry that keeps the most common DNA and genes. Recorded for this sample are about 92,000 distinct CDR3 sequences; approximately 68% of them occurred a single time. The biggest ten clones account for 25% to 35% of the sample.

Sequencing was performed on tumor-adjacent normal liver tissue. The receptors stem from a man aged 35-49 years with primary liver carcinoma and hepatitis B virus infection.

Regarding this clonotype: Because the CDR3 is missing its conserved closing phenylalanine or tryptophan, this is likely a read error. The DNA is left out, because the CDR3 cannot be placed on it with certainty; the CDR3 is given as TCRdb lists it. The gene calls are TRBV12-3 or TRBV12-4 and TRBJ1-1; the table's D gene call, TRBD1, was not cross checked with the DNA. The CDR3 contains 12 residues when both ends are counted. CDR3: CASSRGDRGASL.

This chain joins TRBV28 and TRBJ2-1, with D perhaps matching TRBD2 (5 bases). The CDR3 totals 15 residues. Per the germline V gene, CDR1 is MDHEN and CDR2 is SYDVKM. The V and J ends lost 8 bases and 6 bases respectively, with 20 bases between them. CDR3 DNA sequence: TGTGCCAGCCACCCTTCTAGCAAGAGGGCCAATGAGCAGTTCTTC. Its translation: CASHPSSKRANEQFF.

This clonotype was observed many times. This chain links TRBV6-6 with TRBJ1-1, with D possibly TRBD1 on 5 matching bases. Germline CDR1 is MNHNY and CDR2 is SVGAGI (reference sequence). This CDR3 is built from 13 residues. V lost 2 bases and J 5 bases, leaving 9 bases between the germline ends. CDR3 sequence reads: CASSYRGETEAFF. The CDR3 DNA reads TGTGCCAGCAGTTACCGAGGGGAAACTGAAGCTTTCTTT.

Turning to this clonotype: The junction and the germline gene differ at one end; a read error may be behind it. This chain uses TRBV11-2 with TRBJ2-5; 7 nucleotides line up with TRBD2. In germline, CDR1 is SGHAT, CDR2 FQNNGV. CDR3 size: 13 residues. CDR3 bases: TGTGCCAGCACTCGGGGGGACCAAGAGACTCAGTACTTC. Protein product: CASTRGDQETQYF.

To note about this clonotype: This clone may be a read error of a much larger clone one base away. V gene TRBV7-8 combines with J gene TRBJ2-1, with 7 positions matching TRBD2. Germline V gene lookup returns CDR1 SGHVS and CDR2 FQNEAQ. This CDR3 is built from 15 residues. The V segment lost 1 base and the J segment 5 bases; nucleotides outside the gene matches: 5. CDR3 DNA sequence: TGTGCCAGCAGCTTAGGCGGGAGACAGCACAATGAGCAGTTCTTC. Protein: CASSLGGRQHNEQFF.

Worth noting for this clonotype: Just one base apart from a much larger clone, this may be a read error. V usage is TRBV29-1 and J usage is TRBJ2-7, with D possibly being TRBD1 (6 bases). The CDR3 loop spans 14 amino acids. The germline gives CDR1 SQVTM, CDR2 ANQGSEA. The CDR3 DNA is TGCAGCGTTAGAAAAAACAGGGTTACCTACGAGAAGTACTTC. The encoded protein is CSVRKNRVTYEKYF.

In the case of this clonotype: Sequence at one end of the junction differs from germline and may be a read error. The chain combines TRBV4-2 with TRBJ2-3; unclear D gene. There are 15 residues in the CDR3. The germline V gene encodes CDR1 LGHNA and CDR2 YNFKEQ. The CDR3 here is CASSQAARVSDTQYF. For the CDR3, the DNA is TGTGCCAGTAGCCAAGCCGCGCGAGTCTCAGATACGCAGTATTTT.

With regard to this clonotype: Just one base apart from a much larger clone, this may be a read error. The chain uses TRBV6-2 or TRBV6-3 and TRBJ2-6; D is possibly TRBD2 (6 bases). Trimming left V 5 bases short and J 5 bases short, with 22 bases between. From germline, CDR1 is MNHEY and CDR2 SVGEGT. This CDR3 is built from 18 residues. Here the CDR3 reads CASSLPPGEQSRANVLTF. The CDR3, as DNA: TGTGCCAGCAGTCTCCCACCGGGGGAGCAATCTAGGGCCAACGTCCTGACTTTC.

For this clonotype: A much more abundant neighbour one base away suggests this may be a read error. The chain joins TRBV5-5 to TRBJ1-2; tentatively, D is TRBD1 (6 bases). In germline, CDR1 is SGHKS, CDR2 YYEKEE (reference sequence). The CDR3 is 15 amino acids. Written as DNA, the CDR3 is TGTGCCAGCAGCTTGATCGGGGGCGCTGGCTATGGCTACGCCTTC. It translates to CASSLIGGAGYGYAF.

About this clonotype: This may be a read error: a much more frequent sequence differs by one nucleotide. The rearrangement links TRBV10-3 to TRBJ1-2; D unresolved. Germline CDR1 and CDR2: ENHRY and SYGVKD. The CDR3 contains 13 residues. CDR3 DNA: TGTGCCATGAGTGGAGAGGCCGAGAATGGCTACACCTTC. Its protein product is CAMSGEAENGYTF.

The V call is TRBV6-5, the J call TRBJ1-1; no firm D call. Trimming removed 9 bases from V and 7 bases from J, with 21 bases in between. Germline V lookup: CDR1 MNHEY, CDR2 SVGAGI. The CDR3 sequence is 14 residues long. CDR3 in DNA: TGTGCCAGTAGGCCTGTAGAGCGCGGAATTGAAGCTTTCTTT. Translating gives CASRPVERGIEAFF.

In its sample, this clonotype was seen many times. The chain has TRBV6-1 and TRBJ2-1; either TRBD1 or TRBD2 may supply D (5 bases each). The CDR3 consists of 16 residues. Trimming took 7 bases from V and 0 from J, leaving 16 bases between them. Looked up from germline, CDR1 is MNHNS and CDR2 is SASEGT. CDR3 amino acids: CASTPGWGSSYNEQFF. The DNA of the CDR3 is TGTGCCAGCACCCCGGGATGGGGGAGCTCCTACAATGAGCAGTTCTTC.

The sample holds one count of this clonotype. One junction end disagrees with the germline gene, perhaps due to a read error. The chain has TRBV11-2 and TRBJ2-3, with TRBD2 as a possible D gene (6 bases). The CDR3 spans 22 residues. CDR1 and CDR2 from the germline V gene are SGHAT and FQNNGV. The CDR3 here is CSRYLGGGSFNVTSSSTDTQYF. The CDR3 DNA is TGTTCCAGATATTTGGGAGGTGGCAGCTTCAATGTGACGTCGTCTAGCACAGATACGCAGTATTTT.

A remark on this clonotype: This may come from a read error, since a much larger clone is one base off. The J gene is TRBJ1-1, the V gene TRBV28; D gene ambiguous. Germline assignment: CDR1 MDHEN and CDR2 SYDVKM. The CDR3 totals 12 residues. Trimming left V 6 bases short and J 5 bases short, with 10 bases between. The CDR3 region is CASSCTGTEAFF. The CDR3 DNA is TGTGCCAGCAGCTGTACTGGGACTGAAGCTTTCTTT.

This clonotype was recorded only once. A much larger clone lies a single base off, so this may be a read error. The rearrangement joins TRBV10-3 to TRBJ2-6; possibly TRBD1 or TRBD2 for D (5 bases each). The CDR3 is made up of 19 amino acids. CDR1 is ENHRY and CDR2 is SYGVKD in the germline V gene. V lost 4 bases and J lost 0, with 19 bases in between. The DNA of the CDR3 is TGTGCCATCAGTGTGGGACGTATCGACTTAAACTCTGGGGCCAACGTCCTGACTTTC. Amino acid sequence: CAISVGRIDLNSGANVLTF.

Of note for this clonotype: This may arise from a read error, as a much more abundant clone is one base away. The V call is TRBV6-6, the J call TRBJ2-1, with a possible D match to TRBD2 (6 bases). The germline CDR1 and CDR2 sequences are MNHNY and SVGAGI (reference sequence). This CDR3 spans 14 amino acids. The V end lost 7 bases, the J end lost 10 bases, and 20 bases lay between the germline ends. The CDR3 DNA follows: TGTGCCAGCATCCCGGCGGGGTTCCTCTGGGAGCAGTTCTTC. Translation gives CASIPAGFLWEQFF.

V and J are TRBV12-3 or TRBV12-4 and TRBJ2-7; 8 nucleotides agree with TRBD2. The CDR3 length is 13 residues. V shed 8 bases, J shed 7 bases, and the junction held 10 bases outside the gene matches. CDR3 in DNA: TGTGCCAGCGACGGACAAGCGGGAGATGAGCAGTACTTC. It is translated as CASDGQAGDEQYF.

This clonotype was seen at least ten times. V gene TRBV10-3 combines with J gene TRBJ1-1, with D hard to call. V was cut by 2 bases and J by 2 bases, with 0 bases left in between. This CDR3 is built from 11 residues. Germline-derived CDR1 and CDR2 are ENHRY and SYGVKD. The CDR3: CAISENTEAFF. CDR3 DNA sequence: TGTGCCATCAGTGAGAACACTGAAGCTTTCTTT.